This TCR beta chain was retrieved from a study of blood T cell repertoires in COVID-19. In the study's own analysis: Estimates of nucleated cell counts were drawn from the amplification of reference gene primers. Produced via immunoSEQ multiplex PCR; TCRdb's table is partial and in-frame only. V and J calls and clone size are those listed in that table; D and trimming were worked out from the DNA. The sample records roughly 230,000 clones, 90% being singletons. V dropped 0 bases and J dropped 3; count of bases not matched to a gene: 2. Germline CDR1 is SGHTA and CDR2 is FQGNSA. The CDR3 contains 15 residues.

Specimen: peripheral blood. The rearrangement links TRBV7-2 to TRBJ2-7, with 10 bases lining up with TRBD2. The sequence derives from a woman between 55 and 75 years old with COVID-19, enrolled during active disease. In DNA, the CDR3 is TGTGCCAGCAGCTTAGCCAGCGGGGGGGACTACGAGCAGTACTTC. Its protein is CASSLASGGDYEQYF.